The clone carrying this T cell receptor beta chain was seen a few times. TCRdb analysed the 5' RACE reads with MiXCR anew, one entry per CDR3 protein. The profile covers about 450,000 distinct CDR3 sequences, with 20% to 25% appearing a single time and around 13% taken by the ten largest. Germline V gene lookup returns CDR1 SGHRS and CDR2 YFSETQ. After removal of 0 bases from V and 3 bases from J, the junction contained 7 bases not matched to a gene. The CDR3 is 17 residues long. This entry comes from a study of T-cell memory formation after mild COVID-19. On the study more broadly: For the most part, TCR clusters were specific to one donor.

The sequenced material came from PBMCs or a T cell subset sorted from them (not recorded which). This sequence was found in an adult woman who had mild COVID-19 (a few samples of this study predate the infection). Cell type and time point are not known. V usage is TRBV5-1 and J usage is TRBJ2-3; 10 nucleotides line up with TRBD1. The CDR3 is CASSLASTGGATDTQYF. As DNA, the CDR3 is TGCGCCAGCAGCTTGGCCTCGACAGGGGGCGCGACAGATACGCAGTATTTT. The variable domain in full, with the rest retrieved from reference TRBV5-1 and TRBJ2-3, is KAGVTQTPRYLIKTRGQQVTLSCSPISGHRSVSWYQQTPGQGLQFLFEYFSETQRNKGNFPGRFSGRQFSNSRSEMNVSTLELGDSALYLCASSLASTGGATDTQYFGPGTRLTVL.